The rows below give T cell receptor beta chains drawn from one sample of a study of identical twins. TCRdb processed the 5' RACE reads anew with MiXCR; each CDR3 protein has one entry. This sample has hundreds of thousands of distinct CDR3 sequences, with roughly 9.8% found just once. In addition, the sample was reused for a study of yellow fever vaccine responses in identical twins.

Input material: CD8+ T cells sorted from blood. The receptors shown here come from a woman in her late teens or twenties in good health. Each CDR3 is given with its conserved first and last residue. A D gene is named only where the DNA matches it firmly. Some rows have no size entry. The others give once, few or many, or a class for an expanded clone.

v_call	d_call	j_call	clone_size	cdr3_aa	cdr3_nt
TRBV20-1	TRBD2	TRBJ2-1	few	CSARDLAGAWDEQFF	TGCAGTGCTAGAGATTTAGCGGGGGCCTGGGATGAGCAGTTCTTC
TRBV6-5	TRBD1	TRBJ2-7	many	CASSYPAGTGYEQYF	TGTGCCAGCAGTTACCCCGCCGGGACAGGTTACGAGCAGTACTTC
TRBV15	-	TRBJ1-3	many	CATSMGPFPTGNTIYF	TGTGCCACCAGCATGGGACCCTTTCCCACTGGAAACACCATATATTTT
TRBV7-6	-	TRBJ2-1	few	CASSLGSRRGHFYNEQFF	TGTGCCAGCAGCTTAGGGTCTCGGCGGGGGCACTTCTACAATGAGCAGTTCTTC
TRBV11-2	-	TRBJ2-2	many	CASSTPGLVFNTGELFF	TGTGCCAGCAGCACGCCGGGCTTGGTCTTTAACACCGGGGAGCTGTTTTTT
TRBV11-1	-	TRBJ2-5	-	CASSLEDRALLVGETQYF	TGTGCCAGCAGCTTAGAGGATCGGGCACTCCTGGTTGGAGAGACCCAGTACTTC
TRBV27	TRBD2	TRBJ2-1	few	CASKNPGTSGDHEQFF	TGTGCCAGCAAAAACCCGGGGACTAGCGGGGATCATGAGCAGTTCTTC
TRBV20-1	TRBD1	TRBJ2-3	many	CSARKTGEVWQYF	TGCAGTGCTAGAAAGACAGGGGAGGTTTGGCAGTATTTT
TRBV27	TRBD2	TRBJ2-1	many	CASLAGSSYNEQFF	TGTGCCAGCCTAGCGGGAAGCTCCTACAATGAGCAGTTCTTC
TRBV4-1	-	TRBJ1-5	-	CASSQDVYRLQPQHF	TGCGCCAGCAGCCAAGACGTTTACCGCCTTCAGCCCCAGCATTTT
TRBV20-1	-	TRBJ2-7	many	CSARDLQGYEQYF	TGCAGTGCTAGAGATCTTCAAGGCTACGAGCAGTACTTC
TRBV6-2/TRBV6-3	-	TRBJ2-1	-	CASSFPQSDEQFF	TGTGCCAGCAGTTTCCCTCAAAGCGATGAGCAGTTCTTC
TRBV20-1	-	TRBJ2-7	few	CSARDDSAGRSYEQYF	TGCAGTGCTAGAGATGACTCGGCAGGGCGGTCATACGAGCAGTACTTC
TRBV28	-	TRBJ1-1	few	CASSFSFGELNTEAFF	TGTGCCAGCAGTTTTTCGTTTGGGGAATTGAACACTGAAGCTTTCTTT
TRBV10-2	-	TRBJ2-7	few	CASRDTSYEQYF	TGCGCCAGCAGGGACACCTCCTACGAGCAGTACTTC
TRBV20-1	TRBD2	TRBJ2-1	-	CSARSGLAGGGGGSYNEQFF	TGCAGTGCTAGATCGGGACTAGCGGGCGGAGGGGGGGGCTCCTACAATGAGCAGTTCTTC
TRBV4-3	-	TRBJ2-7	many	CASSQDYGTYEQYF	TGCGCCAGCAGCCAAGATTACGGCACCTACGAGCAGTACTTC
TRBV12-3/TRBV12-4	-	TRBJ2-3	many	CASSLPGFTTDTQYF	TGTGCCAGCAGTTTACCGGGGTTTACTACAGATACGCAGTATTTT
TRBV12-3/TRBV12-4	TRBD1	TRBJ1-2	-	CASSFSGDRTGYTF	TGTGCCAGCAGTTTCTCCGGGGACAGGACTGGCTACACCTTC
TRBV24-1	TRBD1	TRBJ1-1	few	CATSASTGVRTEAFF	TGTGCCACCAGTGCGTCGACAGGGGTGCGCACTGAAGCTTTCTTT
TRBV20-1	TRBD2	TRBJ2-1	many	CSARASGSWDEQFF	TGCAGTGCTAGAGCTAGCGGGAGTTGGGATGAGCAGTTCTTC
TRBV15	-	TRBJ1-4	many	CATGSATNEKLFF	TGTGCCACGGGGAGTGCAACTAATGAAAAACTGTTTTTT
TRBV13	TRBD2	TRBJ2-1	-	CASSLGEREPLSYNEQFF	TGTGCCAGCAGCTTAGGAGAGCGGGAGCCTCTATCCTACAATGAGCAGTTCTTC
TRBV7-9	TRBD1	TRBJ2-5	many	CASSSQWDRQETQYF	TGTGCCAGCAGCTCCCAATGGGACAGACAAGAGACCCAGTACTTC
TRBV4-3	-	TRBJ2-2	many	CASSQTANTGELFF	TGCGCCAGCAGCCAAACAGCGAACACCGGGGAGCTGTTTTTT
TRBV7-9	-	TRBJ2-3	-	CASSLVEIADTQYF	TGTGCCAGCAGCTTAGTAGAGATCGCAGATACGCAGTATTTT
TRBV6-2/TRBV6-3	-	TRBJ2-5	-	CASSYPRDRETQYF	TGTGCCAGCAGTTACCCGCGGGACAGAGAGACCCAGTACTTC
TRBV12-3/TRBV12-4	-	TRBJ1-6	few	CASRLPLWNSPLHF	TGTGCCAGCAGACTCCCCCTATGGAATTCACCCCTCCACTTT
TRBV12-3/TRBV12-4	-	TRBJ1-2	many	CASSPGSSVSYTF	TGTGCCAGCAGCCCGGGCTCCAGTGTGAGCTACACCTTC
TRBV5-6	TRBD2	TRBJ2-1	-	CASSPGLAATNEQFF	TGTGCCAGCAGCCCGGGACTAGCGGCGACCAATGAGCAGTTCTTC
TRBV6-2/TRBV6-3	-	TRBJ1-4	-	CASRYDRWDEKLFF	TGTGCCAGCAGATACGACAGGTGGGATGAAAAACTGTTTTTT
TRBV29-1	TRBD1	TRBJ2-5	many	CSVQGVQGHWETQYF	TGCAGCGTCCAAGGGGTACAGGGGCATTGGGAGACCCAGTACTTC